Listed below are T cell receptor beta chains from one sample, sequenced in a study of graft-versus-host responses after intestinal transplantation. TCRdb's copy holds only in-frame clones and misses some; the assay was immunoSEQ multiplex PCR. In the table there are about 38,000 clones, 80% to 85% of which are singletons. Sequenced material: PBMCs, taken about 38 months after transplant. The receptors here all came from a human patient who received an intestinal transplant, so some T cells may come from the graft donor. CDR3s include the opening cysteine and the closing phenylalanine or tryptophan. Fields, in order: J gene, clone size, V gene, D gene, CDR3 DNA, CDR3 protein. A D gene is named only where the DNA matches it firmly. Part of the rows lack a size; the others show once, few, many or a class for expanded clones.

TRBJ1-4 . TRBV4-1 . TGCGCCAGCAGCCAAGCCGGGGTGTCCCTTAATGAAAAACTGTTTTTT CASSQAGVSLNEKLFF
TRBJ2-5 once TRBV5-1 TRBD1 TGCGCCAGCAGCTTGGGACGGGGACAGGGGACTGCGGAGACCCAGTACTTC CASSLGRGQGTAETQYF
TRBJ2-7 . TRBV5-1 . TGCGCCAGCATCAGAGTAAGGACAAAATCCTACGAGCAGTACTTC CASIRVRTKSYEQYF
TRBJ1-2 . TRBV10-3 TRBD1 TGTGCCATTACGGTAGGGGGCGAAAATGGCTACACCTTC CAITVGGENGYTF
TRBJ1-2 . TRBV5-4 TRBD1 TGTGCCAGCCAGACCTCCGGGACAGGTACCCTTTATGGCTACACCTTC CASQTSGTGTLYGYTF
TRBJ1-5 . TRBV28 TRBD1 TGTGCCAGCAGTTTCCCGAGGGGGCTCAATCAGCCCCAGCATTTT CASSFPRGLNQPQHF
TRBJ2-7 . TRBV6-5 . TGTGCCAGCAGTTACTCGGGGGGCTGGAGCTCCTACGAGCAGTACTTC CASSYSGGWSSYEQYF
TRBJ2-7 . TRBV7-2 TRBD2 TGTGCCAGCAGCACAACTAGCGGGAGAGTGGGTGAGCAGTACTTC CASSTTSGRVGEQYF
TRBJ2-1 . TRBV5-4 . TGTGCCAGCAGCTTGGGGGGGCGGGAGCAGTTCTTC CASSLGGREQFF
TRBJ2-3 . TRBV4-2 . TGTGCCAGCAGGTCTCGGAGTACAGATACGCAGTATTTT CASRSRSTDTQYF
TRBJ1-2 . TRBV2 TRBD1 TGTGCCAGCAGCCGGGACAGCTATGGCTACACCTTC CASSRDSYGYTF
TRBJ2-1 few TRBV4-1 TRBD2 TGCGCCAGCAGCCAAGATAGCGGGGGCTCCTACAATGAGCAGTTCTTC CASSQDSGGSYNEQFF
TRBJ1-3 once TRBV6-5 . TGTGCCAGCAGTCCCGACAGGACAGGAAACACCATATATTTT CASSPDRTGNTIYF
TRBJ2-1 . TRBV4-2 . TGTGCCAGCAGCCAAGAAGGTACTGGGCTCTACAATGAGCAGTTCTTC CASSQEGTGLYNEQFF
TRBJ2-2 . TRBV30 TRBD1 TGTGCCTGGAGTCTTTTCCCCCCGACAGGGTACACCGGGGAGCTGTTTTTT CAWSLFPPTGYTGELFF
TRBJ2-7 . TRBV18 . TGTGCCAGCTCACCTTCTAGCGTGGCCTACGAGCAGTACTTC CASSPSSVAYEQYF
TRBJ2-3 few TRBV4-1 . TGCGCCAGCAGTCGCACCCCCCCAGGGGATGGCACAGATACGCAGTATTTT CASSRTPPGDGTDTQYF
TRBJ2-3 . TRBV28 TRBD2 TGTGCCAGCAGTTTTGGTAGCGGGGGGGTCACAGATACGCAGTATTTT CASSFGSGGVTDTQYF
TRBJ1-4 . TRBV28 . TGTGCCAGCAGCTCCCGTGTCGGGACTAATGAAAAACTGTTTTTT CASSSRVGTNEKLFF
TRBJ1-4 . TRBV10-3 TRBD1 TGTGCCATCAGCGACGGACAGGGGGGAAAACTGTTTTTT CAISDGQGGKLFF
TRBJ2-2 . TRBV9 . TGTGCCAGCAGCGTAGAGGTGGCCCTCAACGGGGAGCTGTTTTTT CASSVEVALNGELFF
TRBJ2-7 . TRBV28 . TGTGCCAGCAGTTTATGCATCAGGGGTGCGACTTGCGAGCAGTACTTC CASSLCIRGATCEQYF
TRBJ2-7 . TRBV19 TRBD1 TGTGCCAGTAGTGAAGGGACAGGGGCTGACGAGCAGTACTTC CASSEGTGADEQYF
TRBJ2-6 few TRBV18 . TGTGCCAGCTCCCCGCGGGGACTTACGAGCTCTGGGGCCAACGTCCTGACTTTC CASSPRGLTSSGANVLTF
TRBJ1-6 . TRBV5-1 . TGCGCCAACAAGATTGGGCGGAGAAGGGGGAATTCACCCCTCCACTTT CANKIGRRRGNSPLHF
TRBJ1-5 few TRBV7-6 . TGTGCCAGCAGCTTAGCGGCGAATCAGCCCCAGCATTTT CASSLAANQPQHF
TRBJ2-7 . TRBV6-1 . TGTGCCAGCAGCCAAACGGCAGGGGAATCCTACGAGCAGTACTTC CASSQTAGESYEQYF
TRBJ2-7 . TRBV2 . TGTGCCAGCCAGGGTCTCTCCTACGAGCAGTACTTC CASQGLSYEQYF
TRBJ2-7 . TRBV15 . TGTGCCACCAGCAGGGACAGCTCCTACGAGCAGTACTTC CATSRDSSYEQYF
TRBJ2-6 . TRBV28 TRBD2 TGTGCCAGCACCCGGAGCGGGAGAGTCTCTGGGGCCAACGTCCTGACTTTC CASTRSGRVSGANVLTF
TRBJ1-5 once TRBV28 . TGTGCCAGCAGTCCACAGGGCGAGGGGGATCAGCCCCAGCATTTT CASSPQGEGDQPQHF
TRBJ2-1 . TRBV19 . TGTGCCAGTAGTCCCCCTATGAGTTTCAATGAGCAGTTCTTC CASSPPMSFNEQFF
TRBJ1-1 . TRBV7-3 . TGTGCCAGCAGCTTAACAGCGGGGGGTGAAGCTTTCTTT CASSLTAGGEAFF
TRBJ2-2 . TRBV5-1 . TGCGCCAGCAGCCCACAAACTTCGAGGGGAACCGGGGAGCTGTTTTTT CASSPQTSRGTGELFF
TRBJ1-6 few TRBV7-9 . TGTGCCAGCAGCTCCGACCTGGTCCCCTCCGGTTATAATTCACCCCTCCACTTT CASSSDLVPSGYNSPLHF